Below are 27 T cell receptor beta chains sequenced from a single sample in a study of post-analysis software for immune sequencing data. Study results and limitations: Five or six TRBV segments were significantly more frequent in patients than in controls. TRBV5-6, TRBV5-1 and TRBV20-1 were among these segments.

Which antigens these TCRs recognize remains unknown. cDNA libraries of TCR beta carried unique molecular identifiers. Each CDR3 protein gets one entry after TCRdb re-called the PCR reads with MiXCR. Here the sample spans fewer than 900,000 distinct CDR3 sequences, roughly 50% being singletons. The sequenced material came from blood. All receptors derive from a girl between 5 and 17 years old with multiple sclerosis.

V is TRBV20-1 and J is TRBJ2-5, with D possibly being TRBD1 or TRBD2 (5 bases each). V was cut by 6 bases and J by 1 base, with 12 bases left in between. The CDR3 extends over 13 amino acids. Germline CDR1 and CDR2: DFQATT and SNEGSKA (reference sequence). CDR3 bases: TGCAGTGCCCTTTGGGACGTCCAAGAGACCCAGTACTTC. Protein product: CSALWDVQETQYF.

The chain links TRBV3-1 to TRBJ2-1; D gene uncertain. V lost 1 base to trimming and J lost 10 bases, with 14 bases between them. The CDR3 runs 14 residues. Germline V gives CDR1 LGHDT, CDR2 YNNKEL (reference sequence). CDR3 sequence (DNA): TGTGCCAGCAGCCAAGTGGGTTTAATCGGGGAGCAGTTCTTC. Its protein product is CASSQVGLIGEQFF.

This chain connects TRBV7-2 to TRBJ2-3, with TRBD2 matching over 10 bases. With V trimmed by 4 bases and J by 3 bases, 13 bases remained unmatched. The CDR3 is 18 residues long. Per the germline V gene, CDR1 is SGHTA and CDR2 is FQGNSA. The CDR3 DNA reads TGTGCCAGCAGCTCCTCCATCCAGCCGGGACTAGCGACAGATACGCAGTATTTT. Translated, it gives CASSSSIQPGLATDTQYF.

The rearrangement links TRBV28 to TRBJ2-7; no clear D. CDR3 length: 15 amino acids. With 2 bases removed from V and 6 bases from J, the gap between germline ends came to 17 bases. CDR1 is MDHEN, CDR2 SYDVKM, per germline. The CDR3 nucleotides are TGTGCCAGCAGTTTAAGGGCCTACGGTGGCCGCGAGCAGTACTTC. This encodes CASSLRAYGGREQYF.

The CDR3 nucleotides read TGTGCCAGCAGCTCAAGGACAGGGGAAGTGGCAGATACGCAGTATTTT. It translates to CASSSRTGEVADTQYF. The gene calls are TRBV7-3 and TRBJ2-3; 9 bases fit TRBD1. After removal of 4 bases from V and 4 bases from J, the junction contained 9 bases not matched to a gene. From germline, CDR1 is SGHTA and CDR2 FQGTGA. This CDR3 has 16 amino acids.

The J gene is TRBJ2-2, the V gene TRBV6-1, with 9 bases that match TRBD1. This CDR3 spans 15 amino acids. After removal of 2 bases from V and 6 bases from J, the junction contained 4 bases not matched to a gene. From germline, CDR1 is MNHNS and CDR2 SASEGT. The CDR3 protein is CASSERDREAGELFF. CDR3 bases: TGTGCCAGCAGTGAAAGGGACAGGGAGGCCGGGGAGCTGTTTTTT.

This clonotype was counted only a few times. This chain connects TRBV4-2 to TRBJ2-5, with 10 bases identical to TRBD2. CDR1 and CDR2 from the germline V gene are LGHNA and YNFKEQ. J was trimmed by 4 bases and V by 0 bases; bases with no gene match: 14. The CDR3 runs 19 residues. The CDR3 nucleotides read TGTGCCAGCAGCCAAGAGAGCGGGAGGGCCAATTTAGTATTAGAGACCCAGTACTTC. Translation gives CASSQESGRANLVLETQYF.

This rearrangement joins TRBV12-3 or TRBV12-4 to TRBJ1-5; D is possibly TRBD1 (5 bases). CDR3 length: 13 amino acids. The ends were cut back, 7 bases at V and 0 bases at J, with 7 bases in the middle. DNA for the CDR3: TGTGCCAGCACGACAGATAGCAATCAGCCCCAGCATTTT. Its translation: CASTTDSNQPQHF.

This clonotype was detected only a few times. This chain connects TRBV28 to TRBJ2-7; weak D call: TRBD1 (6 bases). Germline lookup yields CDR1 MDHEN and CDR2 SYDVKM. CDR3 length equals 13 residues. V was clipped by 4 bases and J by 5 bases, with 12 bases between them. In DNA, the CDR3 is TGTGCCAGCAGTTCCCTCCGGACAGACGAGCAGTACTTC. Amino acid sequence: CASSSLRTDEQYF.

The chain couples TRBV20-1 to TRBJ1-1; 7 positions match TRBD1. Germline values: CDR1 DFQATT, CDR2 SNEGSKA (reference sequence). J lost 3 bases, V lost 4 bases, and 2 bases had no gene match. This CDR3 comprises 12 residues. The chain's CDR3 is CSAKGAYTEAFF. The CDR3 DNA sequence: TGCAGTGCTAAGGGGGCATACACTGAAGCTTTCTTT.

This clonotype was counted many times. The chain carries TRBV7-9 and TRBJ1-6; D remains ambiguous. Germline CDR1 reads SEHNR; CDR2 reads FQNEAQ (reference sequence). The ends were cut back, 3 bases at V and 0 bases at J, with 15 bases in the middle. The CDR3 covers 18 residues. The CDR3: CASSLGDVWSSYNSPLHF. Written as DNA, the CDR3 is TGTGCCAGCAGCTTGGGCGATGTTTGGAGCTCCTATAATTCACCCCTCCACTTT.

This clonotype was detected only once. The rearrangement links TRBV6-6 to TRBJ2-5; no definite D call. CDR3 size: 12 residues. Germline V lookup: CDR1 MNHNY, CDR2 SVGAGI (reference sequence). The V gene lost 10 bases and the J gene lost 4 bases, with 13 bases spanning the gap. CDR3 protein: CATLLDPETQYF. The CDR3 region has the DNA TGTGCCACCCTACTCGACCCAGAGACCCAGTACTTC.

This clonotype was observed once. This rearrangement joins TRBV29-1 to TRBJ1-1, with D unresolved. The germline V gene encodes CDR1 SQVTM and CDR2 ANQGSEA. This CDR3 has 15 amino acids. V was clipped by 2 bases and J by 2 bases, with 15 bases between them. The CDR3 bases are TGCAGCGTTGAAAGTCACCTGGGCCCTAACACTGAAGCTTTCTTT. It encodes CSVESHLGPNTEAFF.

The rearrangement joins TRBV30 to TRBJ1-5; D ambiguous. This CDR3 is 13 amino acids long. The germline V and J ends were trimmed by 2 bases and 6 bases, with 11 bases remaining between them. Germline-derived CDR1 and CDR2 are GTSNPN and SVGIG (reference sequence). The CDR3 DNA is TGTGCCTGGAGTTCGGCGGAGGGTCAGCCCCAGCATTTT. As protein: CAWSSAEGQPQHF.

The J gene is TRBJ2-3, the V gene TRBV19; D possibly corresponds to TRBD1 (7 bases). This CDR3 is 17 amino acids long. V lost 4 bases and J lost 4, with 21 bases in between. The germline V gene has CDR1 LNHDA and CDR2 SQIVND (reference sequence). CDR3 sequence reads: CASSRVTGRPDADTQYF. CDR3 nucleotides: TGTGCCAGTAGTAGAGTGACAGGGAGGCCCGACGCAGATACGCAGTATTTT. Using reference TRBV19 and TRBJ2-3 for the parts outside the CDR3, the full variable domain is DGGITQSPKYLFRKEGQNVTLSCEQNLNHDAMYWYRQDPGQGLRLIYYSQIVNDFQKGDIAEGYSVSREKKESFPLTVTSAQKNPTAFYLCASSRVTGRPDADTQYFGPGTRLTVL.

V gene TRBV7-9 combines with J gene TRBJ2-5; D not certain. Germline V CDR1 and CDR2: SEHNR, FQNEAQ (reference sequence). Trimming took 1 base from V and 4 from J, leaving 13 bases between them. The CDR3 consists of 15 residues. The CDR3 here is CASSLGAMVGETQYF. DNA of the CDR3: TGTGCCAGCAGCTTAGGAGCCATGGTCGGAGAGACCCAGTACTTC. Looking up the rest from reference TRBV7-9 and TRBJ2-5 gives the full variable domain: DTGVSQNPRHKITKRGQNVTFRCDPISEHNRLYWYRQTLGQGPEFLTYFQNEAQLEKSRLLSDRFSAERPKGSFSTLEIQRTEQGDSAMYLCASSLGAMVGETQYFGPGTRLLVL.

Many counts were recorded for this clonotype. The chain employs TRBV9 and TRBJ2-7, with D possibly matching TRBD1 (5 bases). CDR1 and CDR2 (germline): SGDLS, YYNGEE. Trimming took 0 bases from V and 2 from J, leaving 12 bases between them. The CDR3 is 15 amino acids. Here the CDR3 DNA reads TGTGCCAGCAGCGTAGAACCCCAGGGCGCCTACGAGCAGTACTTC. Translation gives CASSVEPQGAYEQYF.

This clonotype was counted only a few times. The chain recombines TRBV12-3 or TRBV12-4 with TRBJ1-4; possibly TRBD1 for D (5 bases). The CDR3 has 13 amino acids. Trimming removed 5 bases from V and 8 bases from J, with 12 bases in between. The CDR3 sequence is CASSPPGQEKLFF. Written as DNA, the CDR3 is TGTGCCAGCAGTCCCCCGGGGCAGGAAAAACTGTTTTTT.

This clonotype was observed a handful of times. This chain connects TRBV20-1 to TRBJ2-4; D not resolved. Germline V gives CDR1 DFQATT, CDR2 SNEGSKA (reference sequence). With 2 bases removed from V and 6 bases from J, the gap between germline ends came to 8 bases. This CDR3 comprises 12 residues. This chain's CDR3 is CSARSDGNIQYF. CDR3 in DNA: TGCAGTGCTAGATCGGACGGAAACATTCAGTACTTC.

This chain links TRBV29-1 with TRBJ2-7; 10 bases match TRBD1. Trimming at V came to 6 bases and at J to 5 bases, leaving 16 bases not matched to a gene. Germline-derived CDR1 and CDR2 are SQVTM and ANQGSEA. The length of the CDR3 is 16 residues. In DNA form, the CDR3 reads TGCAGCGTGGCTACTCCGGACAGGGGGAACCTAGACGAGCAGTACTTC. It is translated as CSVATPDRGNLDEQYF.

Only a few counts were recorded for this clonotype. The chain uses TRBV27 and TRBJ2-5; 7 positions agree with TRBD2. The CDR3 contains 13 residues. Per the germline V gene, CDR1 is MNHEY and CDR2 is SMNVEV (reference sequence). V shed 5 bases, J shed 5 bases, and the junction held 5 bases outside the gene matches. The CDR3 protein is CASSPSGGETQYF. In DNA form, the CDR3 reads TGTGCCAGCAGTCCCTCCGGGGGGGAGACCCAGTACTTC.

The gene calls are TRBV20-1 and TRBJ2-7, with 14 bases lining up with TRBD2. Unmatched junction bases numbered 6, after V lost 0 bases and J lost 5 bases. The CDR3 contains 16 residues. Germline CDR1 reads DFQATT; CDR2 reads SNEGSKA (reference sequence). CDR3 DNA: TGCAGTGCTAGAGATGGGGGACTAGCGGGAGTCCACGAGCAGTACTTC. It codes for CSARDGGLAGVHEQYF.

V usage is TRBV10-3 and J usage is TRBJ2-7; D tentatively fits TRBD1 or TRBD2 (5 bases each). The CDR3 loop spans 16 amino acids. V was pared by 2 bases and J by 0 bases, with 14 bases between. Per germline, CDR1 ENHRY and CDR2 SYGVKD. CDR3 protein: CAISEPGTASSYEQYF. The CDR3 nucleotides read TGTGCCATCAGTGAGCCGGGGACCGCCAGCTCCTACGAGCAGTACTTC.

The V and J genes are TRBV9 and TRBJ1-1, with D maybe TRBD1 (5 bases). V was cut by 0 bases and J by 0 bases, with 9 bases left in between. The CDR3 is made up of 15 amino acids. Germline loops: CDR1 SGDLS, CDR2 YYNGEE. In DNA, the CDR3 is TGTGCCAGCAGCGTAGCTACAGGCCTGAACACTGAAGCTTTCTTT. It translates to CASSVATGLNTEAFF.

A remark on this clonotype: Sequence at one end of the junction differs from germline and may be a read error. The J gene is TRBJ2-7, the V gene TRBV2; perhaps TRBD2 as D (6 bases). Germline-derived CDR1 and CDR2 are SNHLY and FYNNEI. The CDR3 has 14 residues. CDR3 bases: TGTACCAGCAATACTGACATGGGGGGTGGTAAGCAGTACTTC. Translating gives CTSNTDMGGGKQYF.

The rearrangement links TRBV6-2 or TRBV6-3 to TRBJ2-1; TRBD2 aligns across 8 bases. Germline V gene sequence: CDR1 MNHEY, CDR2 SVGEGT. This CDR3 has 14 amino acids. V was pared by 4 bases and J by 8 bases, with 7 bases of the junction left unmatched. This chain's CDR3 is CASSSGREDDEQFF. The CDR3 DNA sequence: TGTGCCAGCAGTTCTGGGCGGGAGGACGATGAGCAGTTCTTC.

This clonotype was picked up a small number of times. The chain employs TRBV14 and TRBJ1-1, with D uncertain. Germline CDR1 is SGHDN and CDR2 is FVKESK. V gave up 1 base and J gave up 10 bases, with 10 bases separating them. The CDR3 has 12 amino acids. This CDR3 reads CASSQARLGAFF. CDR3 DNA sequence: TGTGCCAGCAGCCAAGCCCGACTCGGAGCTTTCTTT.